The subject of this entry is one T cell receptor (beta chain). Methods used by the authors: Amplification of reference gene primers was used by the study to estimate nucleated cell counts. The protocol was immunoSEQ multiplex PCR, while the TCRdb copy is restricted to in-frame clones and leaves out a portion. The V and J calls and the clone size are those of that table, but D and trimming were determined from the DNA. The sample consists of 280,000 or so clones, 70% to 90% of them appearing once. The data were taken from a study of blood T cell repertoires in COVID-19. Study-wide background: Acute and convalescent COVID-19 samples came from the United States, Italy and Spain. PBMCs, B-cell-depleted T cells, or T cells were the source of the cDNA or gDNA that made up the material.

The CDR3 extends over 15 amino acids. Germline V gene lookup returns CDR1 SNHLY and CDR2 FYNNEI. The V gene lost 5 bases and the J gene lost 1 base, with 12 bases spanning the gap. The sequencing sample was made of peripheral blood. The TCR was taken from a woman in her 30s who had recovered from COVID-19. This chain joins TRBV2 and TRBJ2-1; D is uncertain. The CDR3 spells CASSLLSRSYNEQFF. The CDR3 bases are TGTGCCAGCAGTCTACTAAGTCGGTCCTACAATGAGCAGTTCTTC.